The clone carrying this T cell receptor (beta chain) was recorded only once. Its target is not known. These data belong to a study of cytomegalovirus exposure and HLA in healthy donors. The study's findings and limits: Researchers counted roughly 150 TCR beta chains as cytomegalovirus-associated.

The J segment lost 3 bases and the V segment lost 4 bases, leaving 10 bases of the junction unmatched. CDR3 size: 15 residues. CDR1 and CDR2 from the germline V gene are SGHRS and YFSETQ. PCR involved 60 Vbeta and 13 Jbeta primers. This table comes from immunoSEQ multiplex PCR, and its TCRdb copy is limited to in-frame clones, with some not included. The sample holds 150,000 to 200,000 clones, about 80% seen once. The specimen was PBMCs. This sequence joins TRBV5-1 and TRBJ2-7; TRBD1 agrees at 7 bases. This TCR derives from a woman younger than 30 in good health and CMV-seropositive. The DNA of the CDR3 is TGCGCCAGCAGCACCTCCCGGGACAGTAGCTACGAGCAGTACTTC. This gives the protein CASSTSRDSSYEQYF.